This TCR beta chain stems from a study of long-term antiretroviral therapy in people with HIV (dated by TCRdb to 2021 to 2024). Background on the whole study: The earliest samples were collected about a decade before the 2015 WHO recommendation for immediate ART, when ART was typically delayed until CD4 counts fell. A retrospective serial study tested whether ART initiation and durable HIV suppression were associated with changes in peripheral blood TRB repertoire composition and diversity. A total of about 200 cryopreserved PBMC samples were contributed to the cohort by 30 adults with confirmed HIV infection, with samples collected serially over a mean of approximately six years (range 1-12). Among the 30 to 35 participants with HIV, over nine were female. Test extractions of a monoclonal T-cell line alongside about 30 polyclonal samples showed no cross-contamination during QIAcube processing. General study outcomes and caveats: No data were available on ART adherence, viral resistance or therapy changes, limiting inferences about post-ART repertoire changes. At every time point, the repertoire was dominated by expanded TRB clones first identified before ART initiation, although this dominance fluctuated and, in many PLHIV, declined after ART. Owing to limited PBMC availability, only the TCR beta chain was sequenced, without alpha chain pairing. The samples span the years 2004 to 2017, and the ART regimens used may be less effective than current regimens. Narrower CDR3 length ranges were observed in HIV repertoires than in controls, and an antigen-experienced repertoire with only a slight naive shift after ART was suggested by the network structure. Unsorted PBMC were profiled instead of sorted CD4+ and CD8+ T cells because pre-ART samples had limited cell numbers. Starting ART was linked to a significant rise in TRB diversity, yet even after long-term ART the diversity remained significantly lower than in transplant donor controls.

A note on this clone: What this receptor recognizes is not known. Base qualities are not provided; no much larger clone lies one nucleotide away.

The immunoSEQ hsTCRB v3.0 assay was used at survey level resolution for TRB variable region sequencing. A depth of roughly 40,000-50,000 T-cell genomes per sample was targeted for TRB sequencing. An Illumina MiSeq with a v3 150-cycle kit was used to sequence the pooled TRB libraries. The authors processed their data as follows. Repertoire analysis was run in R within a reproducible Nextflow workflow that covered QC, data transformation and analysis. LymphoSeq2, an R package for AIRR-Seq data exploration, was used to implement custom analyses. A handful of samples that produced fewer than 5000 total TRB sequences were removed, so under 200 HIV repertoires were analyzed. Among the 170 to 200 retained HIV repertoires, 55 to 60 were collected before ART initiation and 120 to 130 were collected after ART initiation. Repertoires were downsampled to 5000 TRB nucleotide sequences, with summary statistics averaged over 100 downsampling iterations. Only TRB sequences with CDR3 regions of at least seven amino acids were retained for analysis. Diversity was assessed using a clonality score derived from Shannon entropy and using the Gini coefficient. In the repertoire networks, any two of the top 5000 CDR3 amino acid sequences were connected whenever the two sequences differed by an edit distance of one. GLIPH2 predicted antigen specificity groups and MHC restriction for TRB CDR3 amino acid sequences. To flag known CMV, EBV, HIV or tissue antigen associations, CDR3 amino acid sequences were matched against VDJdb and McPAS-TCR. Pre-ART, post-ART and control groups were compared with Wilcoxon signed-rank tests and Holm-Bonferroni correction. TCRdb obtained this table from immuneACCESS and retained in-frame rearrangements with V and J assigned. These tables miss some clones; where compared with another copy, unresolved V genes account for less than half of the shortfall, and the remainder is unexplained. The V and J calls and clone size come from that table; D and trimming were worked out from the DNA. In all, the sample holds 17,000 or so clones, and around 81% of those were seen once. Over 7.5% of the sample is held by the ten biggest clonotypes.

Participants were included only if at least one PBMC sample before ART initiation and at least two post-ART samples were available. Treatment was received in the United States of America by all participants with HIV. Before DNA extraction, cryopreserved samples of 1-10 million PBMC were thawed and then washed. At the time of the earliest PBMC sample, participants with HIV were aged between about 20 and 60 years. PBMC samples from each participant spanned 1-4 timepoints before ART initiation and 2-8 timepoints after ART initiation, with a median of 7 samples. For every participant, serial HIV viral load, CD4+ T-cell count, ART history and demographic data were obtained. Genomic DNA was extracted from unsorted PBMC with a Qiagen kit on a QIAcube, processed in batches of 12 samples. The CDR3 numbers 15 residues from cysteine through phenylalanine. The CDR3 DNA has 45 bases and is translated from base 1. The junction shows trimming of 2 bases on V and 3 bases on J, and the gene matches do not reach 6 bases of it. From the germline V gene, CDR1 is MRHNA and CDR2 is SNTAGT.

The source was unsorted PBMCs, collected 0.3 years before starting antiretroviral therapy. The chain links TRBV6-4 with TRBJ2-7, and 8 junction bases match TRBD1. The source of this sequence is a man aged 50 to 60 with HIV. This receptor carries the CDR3 CASSDPTTGDYEQYF. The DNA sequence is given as TGTGCCAGCAGTGACCCTACGACAGGGGACTACGAGCAGTACTTC.